The 9 T cell receptor beta chains listed next were all sequenced from one sample in a study of CD8 T cells in Susac syndrome. An amount of RNA that ranged from roughly 0.5 to 1 ug was reverse transcribed with random hexamers. TCRdb re-called the immunoSEQ multiplex PCR reads with MiXCR, one entry per CDR3 protein. The sample contains a few hundred thousand distinct CDR3 sequences, around 83% of which appear only once. The sequencing input was CD8+ T cells from PBMCs. The receptors derive from a human donor with multiple sclerosis.

This clonotype appeared a single time. The chain combines TRBV29-1 with TRBJ2-7, with D possibly matching TRBD2 (5 bases). This CDR3 is 14 amino acids long. Trimming took off 2 bases at V and 0 bases at J, with 11 bases between the two ends. CDR1 and CDR2 from the germline V gene are SQVTM and ANQGSEA. CDR3 sequence reads: CSVESEGSSYEQYF. DNA for the CDR3: TGCAGCGTTGAATCAGAGGGTAGCTCCTACGAGCAGTACTTC.

The sample holds a few counts of this clonotype. V gene TRBV27 combines with J gene TRBJ2-1; D uncertain. Germline V CDR1 and CDR2: MNHEY, SMNVEV (reference sequence). V lost 3 bases to trimming and J lost 5 bases, with 8 bases between them. The CDR3 is 13 amino acids. The CDR3 here is CASSLGRNNEQFF. CDR3 coding DNA: TGTGCCAGCAGTTTGGGTCGAAACAATGAGCAGTTCTTC.

V gene TRBV21-1 combines with J gene TRBJ2-7; the listed D gene, TRBD1, was not tested against the DNA. TRBV21-1 represents a pseudogene. CDR3 length equals 17 residues. The chain's CDR3 is CASSKGQSPPLSYEQYF. CDR3 coding DNA: TGTGCCAGCAGCAAAGGACAGTCGCCCCCTCTCTCCTACGAGCAGTACTTC.

This clonotype was detected once. The V gene is TRBV2, the J gene TRBJ2-7; TRBD1 might be the D (6 bases). Trimming left V 7 bases short and J 3 bases short, with 13 bases between. This CDR3 is 13 amino acids long. Germline lookup yields CDR1 SNHLY and CDR2 FYNNEI. The CDR3 spells CASMGRQDYEQYF. In DNA form, the CDR3 reads TGTGCCAGCATGGGTCGACAGGACTACGAGCAGTACTTC.

CDR3 coding DNA: TGTGCCAGCAGCCCGGCCCATCAGCCCCAGCATTTT. Protein: CASSPAHQPQHF. The rearrangement joins TRBV28 to TRBJ1-5; D is uncertain. V shed 6 bases and J shed 5 bases, with 8 bases lying between them. Germline loops: CDR1 MDHEN, CDR2 SYDVKM. This CDR3 is built from 12 residues.

The rearrangement uses TRBV5-5 and TRBJ2-3, with no clear D. Germline V CDR1 and CDR2: SGHKS, YYEKEE (reference sequence). CDR3 length equals 14 residues. Trimming stripped 0 bases from V and 2 bases from J, with 7 bases between. In DNA, the CDR3 is TGTGCCAGCAGCTTGGTTGTGGACACAGATACGCAGTATTTT. Its translation is CASSLVVDTDTQYF. The whole variable domain, filled in from reference TRBV5-5 and TRBJ2-3, reads DAGVTQSPTHLIKTRGQQVTLRCSPISGHKSVSWYQQVLGQGPQFIFQYYEKEERGRGNFPDRFSARQFPNYSSELNVNALLLGDSALYLCASSLVVDTDTQYFGPGTRLTVL.

V and J are TRBV12-3 or TRBV12-4 and TRBJ2-5; TRBD1 matches at 7 bases. Unmatched junction bases numbered 4, after V lost 5 bases and J lost 4 bases. This CDR3 spans 13 amino acids. The CDR3, as DNA: TGTGCCAGCAGTCAATACAGGGGAGAGACCCAGTACTTC. Residues: CASSQYRGETQYF.

The chain uses TRBV27 and TRBJ2-1, with TRBD2 matching 13 bases. The CDR3 runs to 13 residues. The germline gives CDR1 MNHEY, CDR2 SMNVEV (reference sequence). V gave up 7 bases and J gave up 10 bases; unmatched junction bases: 4. CDR3 bases: TGTGCCAGCATGACTAGCGGGAGGTGGGAGCAGTTCTTC. It yields the protein CASMTSGRWEQFF.

The V and J genes are TRBV4-1 and TRBJ2-7; tentative D call: TRBD2 (6 bases). The CDR3 is made up of 17 amino acids. Germline V CDR1 and CDR2: MGHRA, YSYEKL. V lost 0 bases and J 6 bases, leaving 21 bases between the germline ends. The CDR3: CASSQEGGTALGGEQYF. Here the CDR3 DNA reads TGCGCCAGCAGCCAAGAGGGCGGGACGGCCCTCGGTGGCGAGCAGTACTTC.